A selection of T cell receptor beta chains follows, all from one sample in a study of T-cell memory formation after mild COVID-19. TCRdb re-derived calls from the 5' RACE reads in MiXCR, one entry per CDR3 protein. The data show under 250,000 distinct CDR3 sequences, over 9.5% seen once. The source material was PBMCs or a T cell subset sorted from them (not recorded which). The receptors shown here come from a man younger than 30 who had mild COVID-19 (a few samples of this study predate the infection). Cell type and time point are not known. The CDR3 runs from the conserved cysteine through the conserved F or W. D genes are given only for firm matches. A clone size is listed for some rows: how often the clone was seen (once, few, many), or a class if it is expanded.

d_call	v_call	j_call	clone_size	cdr3_length	cdr3_nt	cdr3_aa
TRBD1	TRBV7-2	TRBJ1-5	many	16	TGTGCCAGCAGCCCATGGGGGACAGTGGCCGGTCAGCCCCAGCATTTT	CASSPWGTVAGQPQHF
NA	TRBV6-5	TRBJ1-1	NA	15	TGTGCCAGCTCCGAAGGAGTTAAGGGGAACACTGAAGCTTTCTTT	CASSEGVKGNTEAFF
TRBD1	TRBV5-1	TRBJ1-2	NA	12	TGCGCCAGCAGCTCGGACAGGGATGGCTACACCTTC	CASSSDRDGYTF
TRBD2	TRBV11-2	TRBJ2-1	few	15	TGTGCCAGCAGAAATCTAGCGGGGGGCCGGAATGAGCAGTTCTTC	CASRNLAGGRNEQFF
NA	TRBV5-1	TRBJ2-1	NA	14	TGCGCCAGCGACGCGACGGGGGTCTCCAGGGAGCAGTTCTTC	CASDATGVSREQFF
NA	TRBV7-2	TRBJ1-2	NA	13	TGTGCCAGCAGCTTTGGTGAGGCCTATGGCTACACCTTC	CASSFGEAYGYTF
NA	TRBV6-2/TRBV6-3	TRBJ1-2	few	14	TGTGCCAGCAGTTACGGGGGACGGTTCAATGGCTACACCTTC	CASSYGGRFNGYTF
NA	TRBV5-1	TRBJ2-2	NA	15	TGCGCCAGCGGGGGCGGAGGTGTAGACACCGGGGAGCTGTTTTTT	CASGGGGVDTGELFF
TRBD1	TRBV7-2	TRBJ1-2	NA	15	TGTGCCAGCAGCTTAGAGGTCAGGGGGACCTATGGCTACACCTTC	CASSLEVRGTYGYTF
NA	TRBV7-3	TRBJ1-1	NA	14	TGTGCCAGCAGCTTAATACAGCTGAACACTGAAGCTTTCTTT	CASSLIQLNTEAFF
NA	TRBV20-1	TRBJ1-1	few	14	TGCAGTGCTAGAGCAGGGGCAGGGGACACTGAAGCTTTCTTT	CSARAGAGDTEAFF
NA	TRBV5-1	TRBJ2-3	NA	16	TGCGCCAGCAGCCCTGACCCGGGCCGCGCTGGAGATACGCAGTATTTT	CASSPDPGRAGDTQYF
TRBD2	TRBV4-3	TRBJ2-1	NA	16	TGCGCCAGCAGCCAGGCCGGGACTAGCAGATACAATGAGCAGTTCTTC	CASSQAGTSRYNEQFF
NA	TRBV2	TRBJ1-4	NA	11	TGTGCCAGCAGTGAAGTCGGAAAACTGTTTTTT	CASSEVGKLFF
TRBD2	TRBV7-2	TRBJ2-5	few	15	TGTGCCAGCAGCTTATTCGCGGGGGGTACGGAGACCCAGTACTTC	CASSLFAGGTETQYF
NA	TRBV6-1	TRBJ2-2	NA	16	TGTGCCAGCAGTGAACTCTGGGCAGGGCTTGGCGGGGAGCTGTTTTTT	CASSELWAGLGGELFF
NA	TRBV24-1	TRBJ2-3	few	16	TGTGCCACCAGTGGTTCAGGGGATACTAGCACAGATACGCAGTATTTT	CATSGSGDTSTDTQYF
NA	TRBV12-3/TRBV12-4	TRBJ1-5	NA	15	TGTGCCAGCACTAGGGGAGAATATAGCAATCAGCCCCAGCATTTT	CASTRGEYSNQPQHF
NA	TRBV9	TRBJ2-1	few	13	TGTGCCAGCAGCGTAAGCCAGTACAATGAGCAGTTCTTC	CASSVSQYNEQFF
TRBD2	TRBV5-1	TRBJ2-1	NA	16	TGCGCCAGCAGCTCCCCCGGGACTAGCGGGTTCAATGAGCAGTTCTTC	CASSSPGTSGFNEQFF
NA	TRBV5-6	TRBJ1-5	NA	14	TGTGCCAGCAGCTTGGGCAGGGCAGTTCAGCCCCAGCATTTT	CASSLGRAVQPQHF
NA	TRBV7-2	TRBJ2-2	NA	14	TGTGCCAGCAGCAAGGCGACGAACACCGGGGAGCTGTTTTTT	CASSKATNTGELFF
TRBD1	TRBV20-1	TRBJ2-3	few	15	TGCAGTGCTAGAGGACCGACAGGGGTAGGAGATACGCAGTATTTT	CSARGPTGVGDTQYF
TRBD2	TRBV6-2/TRBV6-3	TRBJ2-3	NA	13	TGTGCCACCCGTTTTAGCGGGAAAGATACGCAGTATTTT	CATRFSGKDTQYF
TRBD1	TRBV11-2	TRBJ1-2	few	14	TGTGCCAGCAGCTTAAGGGGGACAGGGGAGAGCTACACCTTC	CASSLRGTGESYTF
TRBD1	TRBV10-3	TRBJ1-2	NA	16	TGTGCCATCAGTGAGTCATCGGCAGGGGGACGCTATGGCTACACCTTC	CAISESSAGGRYGYTF
NA	TRBV6-6	TRBJ1-4	NA	12	NA	CASSSSGEKLFF
TRBD1	TRBV7-9	TRBJ1-4	once	14	TGTGCCAGCAGCAGGACAGGGCCTAGTGAAAAACTGTTTTTT	CASSRTGPSEKLFF
TRBD1	TRBV11-2	TRBJ2-1	few	18	TGTGCCAGCAGCCCCGGACAGGGCCTCTCCCGCATTTACAATGAGCAGTTCTTC	CASSPGQGLSRIYNEQFF
NA	TRBV7-2	TRBJ2-1	few	12	TGTGCCAGCAGCCAGTCGGGTTATGAGCAGTTCTTC	CASSQSGYEQFF